This T cell receptor (beta chain) was found in a study of graft-versus-host responses after intestinal transplantation. Study summary: Transplant types were multivisceral, liver-intestinal, or isolated intestinal. Induction using anti-thymocyte globulin, followed by tacrolimus and steroids for roughly 3 years, was given to all recipients. Study results and limitations: Some patients had graft-donor T cell macrochimerism. In their allografts, the ratios of graft-versus-host to host-versus-graft T cell clones were high. Levels of circulating GvH clones at their peak were associated with early post-transplant HvG declines.

As regards this clone: Antigen: not known.

The length of the CDR3 is 12 residues. Germline V lookup: CDR1 MNHNY, CDR2 SVGAGI (reference sequence). The trim removed 2 bases at V and 7 bases at J, leaving 2 bases unmatched. Measured with immunoSEQ multiplex PCR; TCRdb has only the in-frame clones, and not every one. This table has 9,900 or so clones, 85% to 95% appearing once. The material sequenced was PBMCs, taken approximately 42 days after intestinal transplantation. The chain uses TRBV6-6 and TRBJ2-7; TRBD2 matches at 7 bases. The origin of this receptor is a human patient who received an intestinal transplant, so some T cells may come from the graft donor. The chain's CDR3 is CASSYGGGEQYF. CDR3 coding DNA: TGTGCCAGCAGTTACGGGGGGGGAGAGCAGTACTTC.